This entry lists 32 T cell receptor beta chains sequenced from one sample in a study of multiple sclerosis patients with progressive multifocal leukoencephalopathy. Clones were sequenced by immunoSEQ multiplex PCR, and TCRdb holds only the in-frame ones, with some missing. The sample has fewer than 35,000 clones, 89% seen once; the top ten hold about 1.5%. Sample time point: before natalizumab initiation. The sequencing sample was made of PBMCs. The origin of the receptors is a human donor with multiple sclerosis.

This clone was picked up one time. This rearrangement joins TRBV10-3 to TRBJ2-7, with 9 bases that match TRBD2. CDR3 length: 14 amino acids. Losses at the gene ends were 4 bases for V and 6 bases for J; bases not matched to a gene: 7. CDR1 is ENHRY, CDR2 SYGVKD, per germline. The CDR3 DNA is TGTGCCATCAGTGTAGCGGGAGTAGGTGGCGAGCAGTACTTC. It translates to CAISVAGVGGEQYF.

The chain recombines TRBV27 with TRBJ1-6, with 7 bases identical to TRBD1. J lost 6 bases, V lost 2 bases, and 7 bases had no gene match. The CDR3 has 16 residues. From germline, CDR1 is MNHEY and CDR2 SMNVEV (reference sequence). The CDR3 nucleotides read TGTGCCAGCAGTTTAGAAGGACAGGTTCCTAATTCACCCCTCCACTTT. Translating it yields CASSLEGQVPNSPLHF.

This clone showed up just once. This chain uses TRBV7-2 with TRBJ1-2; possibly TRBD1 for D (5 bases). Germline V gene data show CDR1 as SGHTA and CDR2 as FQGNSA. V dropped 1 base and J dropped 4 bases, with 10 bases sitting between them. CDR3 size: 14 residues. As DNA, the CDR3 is TGTGCCAGCAGCTTAGGGGGCAGCAGCTATGGCTACACCTTC. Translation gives CASSLGGSSYGYTF.

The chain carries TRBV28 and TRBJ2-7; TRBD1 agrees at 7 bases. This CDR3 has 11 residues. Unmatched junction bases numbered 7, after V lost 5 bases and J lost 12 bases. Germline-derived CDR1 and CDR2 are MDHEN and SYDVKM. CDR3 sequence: CASSTQDRLYF. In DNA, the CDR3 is TGTGCCAGCAGTACTCAGGACAGGCTGTACTTC.

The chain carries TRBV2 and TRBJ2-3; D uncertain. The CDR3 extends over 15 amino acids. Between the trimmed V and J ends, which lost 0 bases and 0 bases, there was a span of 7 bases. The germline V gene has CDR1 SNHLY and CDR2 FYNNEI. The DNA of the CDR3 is TGTGCCAGCAGTGAAGCTTGGTCTAGCACAGATACGCAGTATTTT. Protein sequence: CASSEAWSSTDTQYF.

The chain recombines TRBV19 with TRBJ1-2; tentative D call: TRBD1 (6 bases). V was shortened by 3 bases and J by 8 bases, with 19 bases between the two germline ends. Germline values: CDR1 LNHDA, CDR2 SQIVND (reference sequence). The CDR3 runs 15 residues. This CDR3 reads CASSIYSPGARGYTF. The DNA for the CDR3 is TGTGCCAGTAGTATTTATTCTCCAGGGGCGCGAGGCTACACCTTC.

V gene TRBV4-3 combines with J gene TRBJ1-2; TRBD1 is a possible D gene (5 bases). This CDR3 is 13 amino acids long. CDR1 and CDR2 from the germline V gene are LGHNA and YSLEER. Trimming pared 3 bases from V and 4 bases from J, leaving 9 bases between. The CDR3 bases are TGCGCCAGCAGCCACGTCGACAGCTATGGCTACACCTTC. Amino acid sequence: CASSHVDSYGYTF.

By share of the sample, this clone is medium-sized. CDR3: CASSDRDTGELFF. CDR3 bases: TGTGCCAGCAGTGACAGGGACACCGGGGAGCTGTTTTTT. V gene TRBV6-4 combines with J gene TRBJ2-2, with D unresolved. Trimming took 2 bases from V and 3 from J, leaving 4 bases between them. From germline, CDR1 is MRHNA and CDR2 SNTAGT. This CDR3 spans 13 amino acids.

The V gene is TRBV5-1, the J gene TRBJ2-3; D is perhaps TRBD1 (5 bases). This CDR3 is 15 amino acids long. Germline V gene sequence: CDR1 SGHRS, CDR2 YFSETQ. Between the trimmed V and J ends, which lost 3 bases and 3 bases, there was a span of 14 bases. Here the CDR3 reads CASSSQGIGTDTQYF. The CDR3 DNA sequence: TGCGCCAGCAGCTCCCAGGGAATAGGGACAGATACGCAGTATTTT.

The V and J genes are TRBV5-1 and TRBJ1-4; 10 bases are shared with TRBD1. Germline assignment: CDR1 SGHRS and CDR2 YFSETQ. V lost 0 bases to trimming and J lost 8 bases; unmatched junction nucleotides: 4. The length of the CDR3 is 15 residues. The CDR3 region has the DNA TGCGCCAGCAGCTTGGCCGGGACAGGGGTGGAAAAACTGTTTTTT. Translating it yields CASSLAGTGVEKLFF.

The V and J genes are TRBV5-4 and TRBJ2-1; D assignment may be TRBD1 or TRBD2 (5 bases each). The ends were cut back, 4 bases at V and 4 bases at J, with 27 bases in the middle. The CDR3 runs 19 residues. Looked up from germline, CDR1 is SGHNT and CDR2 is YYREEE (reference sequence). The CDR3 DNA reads TGTGCCAGCAGCCCAGGGTTGGCCTCCACAGCGGCTCTTTACAATGAGCAGTTCTTC. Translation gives CASSPGLASTAALYNEQFF.

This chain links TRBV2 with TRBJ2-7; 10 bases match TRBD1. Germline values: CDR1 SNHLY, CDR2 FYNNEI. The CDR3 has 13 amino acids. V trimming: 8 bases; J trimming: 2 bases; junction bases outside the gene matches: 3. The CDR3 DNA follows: TGTGCCAGCCGACAGGGGGCACCCTACGAGCAGTACTTC. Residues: CASRQGAPYEQYF.

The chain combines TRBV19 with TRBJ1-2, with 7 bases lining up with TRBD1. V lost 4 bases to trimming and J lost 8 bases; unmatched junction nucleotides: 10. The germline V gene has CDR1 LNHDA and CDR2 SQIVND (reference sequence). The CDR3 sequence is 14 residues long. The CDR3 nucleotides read TGTGCCAGTAGTACGGACAGGACCGCTAGGGGCTACACCTTC. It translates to CASSTDRTARGYTF.

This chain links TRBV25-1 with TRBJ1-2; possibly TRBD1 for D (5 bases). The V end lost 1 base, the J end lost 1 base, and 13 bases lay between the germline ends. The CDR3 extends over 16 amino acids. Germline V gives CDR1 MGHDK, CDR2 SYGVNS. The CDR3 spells CASSEWGREINYGYTF. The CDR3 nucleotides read TGTGCCAGCAGTGAATGGGGACGGGAGATTAACTATGGCTACACCTTC.

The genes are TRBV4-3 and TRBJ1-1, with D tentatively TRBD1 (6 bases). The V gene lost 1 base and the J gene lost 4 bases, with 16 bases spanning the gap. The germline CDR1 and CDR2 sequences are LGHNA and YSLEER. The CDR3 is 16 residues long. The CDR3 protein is CASSQGRGVWATEAFF. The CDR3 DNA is TGCGCCAGCAGCCAAGGGAGGGGGGTCTGGGCCACTGAAGCTTTCTTT.

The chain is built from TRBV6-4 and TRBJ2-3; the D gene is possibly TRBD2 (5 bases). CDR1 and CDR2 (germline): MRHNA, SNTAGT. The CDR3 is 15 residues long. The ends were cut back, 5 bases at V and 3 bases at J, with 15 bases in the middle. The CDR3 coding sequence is TGTGCCAGCAGTACCGGGATCCTGGGGACAGATACGCAGTATTTT. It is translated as CASSTGILGTDTQYF.

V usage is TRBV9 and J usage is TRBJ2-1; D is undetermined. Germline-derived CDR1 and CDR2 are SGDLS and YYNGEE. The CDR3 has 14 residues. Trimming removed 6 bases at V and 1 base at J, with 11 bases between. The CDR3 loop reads CASNPIGSYNEQFF. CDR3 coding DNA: TGTGCCAGCAATCCGATAGGGTCCTACAATGAGCAGTTCTTC.

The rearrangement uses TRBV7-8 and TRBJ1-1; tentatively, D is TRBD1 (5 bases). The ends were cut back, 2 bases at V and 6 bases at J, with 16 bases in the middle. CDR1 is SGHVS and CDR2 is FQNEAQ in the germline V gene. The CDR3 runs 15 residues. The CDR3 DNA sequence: TGTGCCAGCAGCTTACCTGGACATCTACCGGCTGAAGCTTTCTTT. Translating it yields CASSLPGHLPAEAFF.

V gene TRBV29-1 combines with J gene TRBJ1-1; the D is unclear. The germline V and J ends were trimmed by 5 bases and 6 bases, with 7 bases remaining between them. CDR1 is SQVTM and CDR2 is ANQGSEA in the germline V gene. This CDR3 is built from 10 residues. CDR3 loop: CSVNGPEAFF. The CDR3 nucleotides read TGCAGCGTTAACGGCCCTGAAGCTTTCTTT.

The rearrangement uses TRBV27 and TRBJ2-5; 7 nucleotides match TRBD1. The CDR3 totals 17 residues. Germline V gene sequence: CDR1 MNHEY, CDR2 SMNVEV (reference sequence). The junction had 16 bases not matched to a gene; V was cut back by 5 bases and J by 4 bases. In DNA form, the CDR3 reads TGTGCCAGCAGTGACCTCTTGACAGGGTCGCTTAGAGAGACCCAGTACTTC. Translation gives CASSDLLTGSLRETQYF.

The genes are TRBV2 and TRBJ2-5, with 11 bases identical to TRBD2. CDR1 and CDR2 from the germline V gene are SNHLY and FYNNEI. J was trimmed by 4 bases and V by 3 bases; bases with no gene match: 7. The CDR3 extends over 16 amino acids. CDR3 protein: CASSEPLAGVRETQYF. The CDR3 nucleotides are TGTGCCAGCAGTGAGCCACTAGCGGGAGTAAGAGAGACCCAGTACTTC.

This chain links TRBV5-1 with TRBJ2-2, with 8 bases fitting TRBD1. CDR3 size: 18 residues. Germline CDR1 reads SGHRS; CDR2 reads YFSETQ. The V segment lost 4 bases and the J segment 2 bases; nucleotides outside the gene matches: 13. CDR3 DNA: TGCGCCAGCAGCGTAGACCCTTTTGGACAGGGAAACACCGGGGAGCTGTTTTTT. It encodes CASSVDPFGQGNTGELFF. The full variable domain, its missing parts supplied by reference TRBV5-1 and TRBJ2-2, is KAGVTQTPRYLIKTRGQQVTLSCSPISGHRSVSWYQQTPGQGLQFLFEYFSETQRNKGNFPGRFSGRQFSNSRSEMNVSTLELGDSALYLCASSVDPFGQGNTGELFFGEGSRLTVL.

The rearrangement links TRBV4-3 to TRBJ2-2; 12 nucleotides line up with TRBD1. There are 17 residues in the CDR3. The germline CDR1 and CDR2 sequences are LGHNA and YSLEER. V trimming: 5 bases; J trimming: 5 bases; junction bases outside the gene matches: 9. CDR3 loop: CASSGPGQGARTGELFF. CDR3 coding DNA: TGCGCCAGCAGCGGACCGGGACAGGGGGCAAGGACCGGGGAGCTGTTTTTT.

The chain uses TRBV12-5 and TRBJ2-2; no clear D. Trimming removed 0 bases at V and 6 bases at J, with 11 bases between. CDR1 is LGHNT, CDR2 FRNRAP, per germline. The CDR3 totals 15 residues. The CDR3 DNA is TGTGCTAGTGGTTTGGTATTAACAGAACCCGGGGAGCTGTTTTTT. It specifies CASGLVLTEPGELFF.

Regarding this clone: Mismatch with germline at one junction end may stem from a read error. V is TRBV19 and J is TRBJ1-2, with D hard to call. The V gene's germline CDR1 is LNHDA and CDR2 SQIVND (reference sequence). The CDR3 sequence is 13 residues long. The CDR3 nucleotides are TGTGCCAGTAGTATAGGATTAAAAGACACCCGGCTCTTC. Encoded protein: CASSIGLKDTRLF.

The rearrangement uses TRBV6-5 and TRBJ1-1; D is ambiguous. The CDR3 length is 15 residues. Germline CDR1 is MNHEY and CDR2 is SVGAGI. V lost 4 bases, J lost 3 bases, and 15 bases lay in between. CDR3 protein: CASSSPRSRYTEAFF. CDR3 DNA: TGTGCCAGCAGTTCCCCTCGCTCCCGGTACACTGAAGCTTTCTTT.

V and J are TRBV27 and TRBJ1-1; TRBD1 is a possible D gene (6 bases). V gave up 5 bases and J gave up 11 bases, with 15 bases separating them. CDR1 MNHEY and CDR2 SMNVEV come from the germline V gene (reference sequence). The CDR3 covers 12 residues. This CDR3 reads CASSEVAGVAFF. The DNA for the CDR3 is TGTGCCAGCAGTGAGGTTGCAGGGGTGGCTTTCTTT.

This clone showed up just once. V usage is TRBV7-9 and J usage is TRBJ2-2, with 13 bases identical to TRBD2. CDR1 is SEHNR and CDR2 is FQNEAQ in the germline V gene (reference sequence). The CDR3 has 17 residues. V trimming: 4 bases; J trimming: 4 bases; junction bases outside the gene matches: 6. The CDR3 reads CASSSTGLAGITGELFF. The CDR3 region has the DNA TGTGCCAGCAGCTCCACGGGACTAGCGGGAATCACCGGGGAGCTGTTTTTT.

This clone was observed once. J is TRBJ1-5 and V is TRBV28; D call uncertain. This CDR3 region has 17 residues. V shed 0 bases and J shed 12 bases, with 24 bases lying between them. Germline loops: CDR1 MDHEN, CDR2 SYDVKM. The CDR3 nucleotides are TGTGCCAGCAGTTTATGGATCGCCCCGTCACTTCCCCTCGGCCAGCATTTT. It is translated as CASSLWIAPSLPLGQHF.

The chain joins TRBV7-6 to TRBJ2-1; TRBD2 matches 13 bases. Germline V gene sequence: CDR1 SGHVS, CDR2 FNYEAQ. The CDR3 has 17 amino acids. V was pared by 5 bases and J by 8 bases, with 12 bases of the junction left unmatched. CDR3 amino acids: CASSPKAGLAGPHEQFF. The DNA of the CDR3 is TGTGCCAGCAGCCCGAAGGCGGGACTAGCGGGACCTCATGAGCAGTTCTTC.

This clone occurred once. CDR3 bases: TGTGCCAGCAGTCTCCTCACTTTAACCCGGGACAGGCCGTACACTGAAGCTTTCTTT. Protein: CASSLLTLTRDRPYTEAFF. The rearrangement uses TRBV28 and TRBJ1-1; 8 nucleotides agree with TRBD1. V lost 5 bases to trimming and J lost 3 bases; unmatched junction nucleotides: 20. The germline V gene has CDR1 MDHEN and CDR2 SYDVKM. The CDR3 length is 19 residues.

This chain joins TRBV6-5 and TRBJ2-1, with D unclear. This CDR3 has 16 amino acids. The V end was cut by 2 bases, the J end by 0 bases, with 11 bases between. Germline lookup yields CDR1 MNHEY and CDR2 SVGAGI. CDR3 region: CASSYRTPSSYNEQFF. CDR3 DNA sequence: TGTGCCAGCAGTTACAGGACGCCGAGCTCCTACAATGAGCAGTTCTTC.